This is a list of T cell receptor beta chains from one sample in a study of blood T cell repertoires in COVID-19. Produced via immunoSEQ multiplex PCR; TCRdb's table is partial and in-frame only. The sample lists 250,000 to 300,000 clones; about 85% were seen once. The specimen sequenced was peripheral blood. All receptors come from a woman between 50 and 59 years old who had recovered from COVID-19. Each CDR3 is given with its conserved first and last residue. Fields, in order: clone size, D gene, V gene, J gene, CDR3 protein, CDR3 DNA. A D gene is named only where the DNA matches it firmly. Clone sizes are given selectively: once, few, many, or a class where the clone is expanded.

size: .
D: .
V: TRBV19
J: TRBJ1-5
CDR3: CASSIRENQPQHF
DNA: TGTGCCAGTAGTATAAGGGAGAATCAGCCCCAGCATTTT

size: .
D: .
V: TRBV6-4
J: TRBJ2-1
CDR3: CASSDSANNEQFF
DNA: TGTGCCAGCAGTGACTCGGCAAACAATGAGCAGTTCTTC

size: .
D: TRBD2
V: TRBV6-2/TRBV6-3
J: TRBJ2-5
CDR3: CASSPPGLAKETQYF
DNA: TGTGCCAGCAGTCCCCCGGGACTAGCGAAAGAGACCCAGTACTTC

size: .
D: .
V: TRBV29-1
J: TRBJ2-1
CDR3: CSALRGYNEQFF
DNA: TGCAGTGCCTTGAGAGGGTACAATGAGCAGTTCTTC

size: .
D: TRBD1
V: TRBV29-1
J: TRBJ2-7
CDR3: CSDPRDRTYEQYF
DNA: TGCAGCGACCCCCGGGACAGAACCTACGAGCAGTACTTC

size: .
D: TRBD1
V: TRBV7-8
J: TRBJ1-5
CDR3: CASSLGGTAYSNQPQHF
DNA: TGTGCCAGCAGCTTAGGCGGGACAGCTTATAGCAATCAGCCCCAGCATTTT

size: once
D: TRBD1
V: TRBV7-9
J: TRBJ2-2
CDR3: CASSSRGTGNTGELFF
DNA: TGTGCCAGCAGCTCACGGGGGACAGGGAACACCGGGGAGCTGTTTTTT

size: .
D: .
V: TRBV21-1
J: TRBJ2-3
CDR3: CASSNPRQGGCWDTQYF
DNA: TGTGCCAGCAGCAACCCCCGACAGGGGGGGTGTTGGGATACGCAGTATTTT

size: once
D: .
V: TRBV18
J: TRBJ2-7
CDR3: CASSPSAGSYEQYF
DNA: TGTGCCAGCTCACCAAGCGCCGGGTCCTACGAGCAGTACTTC

size: once
D: .
V: TRBV19
J: TRBJ1-1
CDR3: CASSIDTNTEAFF
DNA: TGTGCCAGTAGTATCGACACCAACACTGAAGCTTTCTTT

size: .
D: TRBD1
V: TRBV19
J: TRBJ2-7
CDR3: CATRPGQGALEQYF
DNA: TGTGCCACCAGACCGGGACAGGGGGCTCTCGAGCAGTACTTC

size: .
D: TRBD2
V: TRBV4-2
J: TRBJ2-1
CDR3: CASSRVFGTSGSSYNEQFF
DNA: TGTGCCAGCAGCCGAGTTTTCGGGACTAGCGGGAGCTCCTACAATGAGCAGTTCTTC

size: .
D: .
V: TRBV9
J: TRBJ2-1
CDR3: CASSVRGVSYNEQFF
DNA: TGTGCCAGCAGCGTTCGTGGAGTATCCTACAATGAGCAGTTCTTC

size: .
D: .
V: TRBV7-3
J: TRBJ1-1
CDR3: CASSSVQGSAFF
DNA: TGTGCCAGCAGCTCGGTGCAGGGATCGGCTTTCTTT

size: .
D: TRBD2
V: TRBV10-3
J: TRBJ2-7
CDR3: CAISESKRGSYEQYF
DNA: TGTGCCATCAGTGAGTCGAAGCGGGGCTCCTACGAGCAGTACTTC

size: .
D: .
V: TRBV29-1
J: TRBJ1-1
CDR3: CSANVAGTEAFF
DNA: TGCAGCGCCAATGTGGCAGGTACTGAAGCTTTCTTT

size: .
D: TRBD1
V: TRBV10-3
J: TRBJ1-2
CDR3: CAITQPDRLYGYTF
DNA: TGTGCCATCACCCAACCGGACAGGTTATATGGCTACACCTTC

size: .
D: TRBD2
V: TRBV18
J: TRBJ2-1
CDR3: CASSTGLAGDNEQFF
DNA: TGTGCCAGCTCTACGGGACTAGCGGGAGACAATGAGCAGTTCTTC

size: .
D: TRBD2
V: TRBV4-3
J: TRBJ2-3
CDR3: CASSQRLAGGRDTQYF
DNA: TGCGCCAGCAGCCAAAGACTAGCGGGGGGGCGGGATACGCAGTATTTT

size: .
D: TRBD1
V: TRBV3-1/TRBV3-2
J: TRBJ2-2
CDR3: CASSPGGSGELFF
DNA: TGTGCCAGCAGCCCAGGGGGCTCCGGGGAGCTGTTTTTT

size: .
D: .
V: TRBV14
J: TRBJ1-3
CDR3: CASSQGDILWAGNTIYF
DNA: TGTGCCAGCAGCCAAGGGGACATCTTATGGGCCGGAAACACCATATATTTT

size: .
D: .
V: TRBV24-1
J: TRBJ2-7
CDR3: CATSETSSYEQYF
DNA: TGTGCCACCAGTGAAACGAGCTCCTACGAGCAGTACTTC

size: .
D: .
V: TRBV7-9
J: TRBJ2-7
CDR3: CASSPSGTAAREQYF
DNA: TGTGCCAGCAGCCCCTCCGGGACTGCGGCTCGAGAGCAGTACTTC

size: .
D: .
V: TRBV7-2
J: TRBJ1-3
CDR3: CASSLVSGQIGGGNTIYF
DNA: TGTGCCAGCAGCTTAGTCTCAGGGCAGATCGGAGGGGGAAACACCATATATTTT

size: .
D: .
V: TRBV19
J: TRBJ2-1
CDR3: CATNGRRADNEQFF
DNA: TGTGCCACCAACGGGAGAAGGGCGGACAATGAGCAGTTCTTC

size: few
D: .
V: TRBV5-5
J: TRBJ1-1
CDR3: CASALDSFPNTEAFF
DNA: TGTGCCAGCGCCTTGGACAGCTTCCCGAACACTGAAGCTTTCTTT